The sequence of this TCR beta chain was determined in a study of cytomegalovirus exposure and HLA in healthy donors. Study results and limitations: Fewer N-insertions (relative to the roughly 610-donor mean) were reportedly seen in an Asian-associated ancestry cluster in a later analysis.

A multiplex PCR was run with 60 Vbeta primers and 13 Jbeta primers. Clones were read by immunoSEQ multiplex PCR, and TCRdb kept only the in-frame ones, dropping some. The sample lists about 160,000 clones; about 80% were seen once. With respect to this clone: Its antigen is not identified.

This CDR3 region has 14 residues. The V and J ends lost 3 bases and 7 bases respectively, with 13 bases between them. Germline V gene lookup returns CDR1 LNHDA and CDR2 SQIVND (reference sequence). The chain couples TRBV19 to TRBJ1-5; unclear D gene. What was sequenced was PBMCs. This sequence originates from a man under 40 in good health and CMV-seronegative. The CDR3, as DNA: TGTGCCAGTAGTATTGGCAGACAACACCAGCCCCAGCATTTT. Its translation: CASSIGRQHQPQHF.